What follows is one T cell receptor beta chain and its context. Isolated RNA was reverse transcribed into cDNA used as the sequencing template. The assay was immunoSEQ multiplex PCR, and TCRdb's table has in-frame clones only and misses some. This sample has roughly 190,000 clones, with roughly 70% found just once. Treatment given: oral pan-JAK inhibitor, 5-10 mg twice daily. Researchers gathered lesional scalp punch biopsies and peripheral blood from patients with alopecia areata. This sample is drawn from a study of CD8+ T cells in alopecia areata. Germline CDR1 and CDR2: SEHNR and FQNEAQ (reference sequence). The CDR3 extends over 14 amino acids. V lost 0 bases and J lost 4, with 8 bases in between.

The sequences come from CD4+ T cells sorted from blood, collected around week 49, from a patient treated with tofacitinib. The TCR comes from a human donor with alopecia areata. The chain uses TRBV7-9 and TRBJ2-3; a possible D gene is TRBD2 (5 bases). Here the CDR3 reads CASSLALGADTQYF. The DNA for the CDR3 is TGTGCCAGCAGCTTAGCGCTCGGGGCAGATACGCAGTATTTT.